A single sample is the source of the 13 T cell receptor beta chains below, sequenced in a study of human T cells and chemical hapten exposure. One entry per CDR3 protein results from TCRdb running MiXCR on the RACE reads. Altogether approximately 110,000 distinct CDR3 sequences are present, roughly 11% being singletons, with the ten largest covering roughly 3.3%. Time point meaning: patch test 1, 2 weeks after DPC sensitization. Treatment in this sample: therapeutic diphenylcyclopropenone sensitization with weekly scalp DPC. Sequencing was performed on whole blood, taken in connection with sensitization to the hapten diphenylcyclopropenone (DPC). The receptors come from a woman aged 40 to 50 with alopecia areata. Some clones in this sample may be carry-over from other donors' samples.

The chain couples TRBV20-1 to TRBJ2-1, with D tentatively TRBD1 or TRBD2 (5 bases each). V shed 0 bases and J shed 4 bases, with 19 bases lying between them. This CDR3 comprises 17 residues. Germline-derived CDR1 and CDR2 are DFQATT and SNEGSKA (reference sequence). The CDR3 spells CSARDLLAGGWYNEQFF. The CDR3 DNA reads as TGCAGTGCTAGAGATCTCTTAGCTGGGGGTTGGTACAATGAGCAGTTCTTC.

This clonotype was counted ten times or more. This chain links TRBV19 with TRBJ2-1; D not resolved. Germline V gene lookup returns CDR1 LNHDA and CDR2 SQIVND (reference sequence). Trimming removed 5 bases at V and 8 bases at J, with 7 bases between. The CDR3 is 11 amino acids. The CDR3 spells CASSPDHEQFF. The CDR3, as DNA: TGTGCCAGTAGTCCGGATCATGAGCAGTTCTTC.

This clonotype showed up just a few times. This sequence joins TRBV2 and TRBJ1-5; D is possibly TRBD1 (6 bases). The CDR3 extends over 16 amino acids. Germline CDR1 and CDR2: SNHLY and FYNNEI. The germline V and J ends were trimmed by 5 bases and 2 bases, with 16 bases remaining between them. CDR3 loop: CASSLRDNLGNQPQHF. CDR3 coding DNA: TGTGCCAGCAGTCTCCGGGACAATTTGGGCAATCAGCCCCAGCATTTT. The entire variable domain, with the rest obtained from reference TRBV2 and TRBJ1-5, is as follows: EPEVTQTPSHQVTQMGQEVILRCVPISNHLYFYWYRQILGQKVEFLVSFYNNEISEKSEIFDDQFSVERPDGSNFTLKIRSTKLEDSAMYFCASSLRDNLGNQPQHFGDGTRLSIL.

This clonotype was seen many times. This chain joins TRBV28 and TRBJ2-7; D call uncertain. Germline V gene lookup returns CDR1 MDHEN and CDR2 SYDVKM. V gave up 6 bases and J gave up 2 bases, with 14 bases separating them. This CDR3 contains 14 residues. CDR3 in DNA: TGTGCCAGCAGCACAGTTGGAGTAACCTACGAGCAGTACTTC. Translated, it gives CASSTVGVTYEQYF.

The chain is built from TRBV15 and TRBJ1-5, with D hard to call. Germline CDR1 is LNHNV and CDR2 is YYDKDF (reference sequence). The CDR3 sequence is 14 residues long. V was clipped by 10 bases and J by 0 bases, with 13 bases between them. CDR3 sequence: CAIRRGNSNQPQHF. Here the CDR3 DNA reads TGTGCCATCCGCCGCGGCAATAGCAATCAGCCCCAGCATTTT.

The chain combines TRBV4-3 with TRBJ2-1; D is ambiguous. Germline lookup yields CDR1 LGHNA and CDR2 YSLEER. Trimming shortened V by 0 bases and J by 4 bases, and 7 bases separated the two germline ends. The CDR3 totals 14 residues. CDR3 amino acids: CASSQDSQYNEQFF. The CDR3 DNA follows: TGCGCCAGCAGCCAAGACTCCCAGTACAATGAGCAGTTCTTC.

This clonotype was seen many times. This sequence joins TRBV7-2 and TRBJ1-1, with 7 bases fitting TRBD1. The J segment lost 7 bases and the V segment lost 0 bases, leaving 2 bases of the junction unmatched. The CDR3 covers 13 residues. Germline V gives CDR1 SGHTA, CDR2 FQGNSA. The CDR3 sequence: CASSLAGQSEAFF. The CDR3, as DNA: TGTGCCAGCAGCTTAGCGGGACAGAGTGAAGCTTTCTTT. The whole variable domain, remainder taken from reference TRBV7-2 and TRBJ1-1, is GAGVSQSPSNKVTEKGKDVELRCDPISGHTALYWYRQSLGQGLEFLIYFQGNSAPDKSGLPSDRFSAERTGGSVSTLTIQRTQQEDSAVYLCASSLAGQSEAFFGQGTRLTVV.

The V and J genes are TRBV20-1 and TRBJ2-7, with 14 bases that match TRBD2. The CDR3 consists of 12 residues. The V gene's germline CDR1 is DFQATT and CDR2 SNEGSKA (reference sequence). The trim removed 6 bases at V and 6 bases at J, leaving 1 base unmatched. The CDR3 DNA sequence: TGCAGTGCGGGACTAGCGGGAGTCGAGCAGTACTTC. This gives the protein CSAGLAGVEQYF.

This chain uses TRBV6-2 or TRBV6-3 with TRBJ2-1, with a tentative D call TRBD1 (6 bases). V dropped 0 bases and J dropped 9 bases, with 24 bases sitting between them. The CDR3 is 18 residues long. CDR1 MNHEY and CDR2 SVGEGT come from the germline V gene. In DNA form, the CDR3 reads TGTGCCAGCAGTTACTCTATATTCGCGACAGGTGAAATCGGTGAGCAGTTCTTC. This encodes CASSYSIFATGEIGEQFF.

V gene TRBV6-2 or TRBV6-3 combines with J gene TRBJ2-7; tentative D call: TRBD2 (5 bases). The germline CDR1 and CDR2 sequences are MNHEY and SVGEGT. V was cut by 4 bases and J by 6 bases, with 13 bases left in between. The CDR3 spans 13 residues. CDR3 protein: CASSFGVVIEQYF. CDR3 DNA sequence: TGTGCCAGCAGTTTCGGGGTAGTAATCGAGCAGTACTTC.

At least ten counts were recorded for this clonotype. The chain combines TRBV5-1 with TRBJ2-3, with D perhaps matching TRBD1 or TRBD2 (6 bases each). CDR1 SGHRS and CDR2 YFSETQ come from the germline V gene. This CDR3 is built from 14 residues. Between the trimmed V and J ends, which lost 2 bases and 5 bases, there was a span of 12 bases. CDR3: CASSFRRGQDTQYF. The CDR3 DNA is TGCGCCAGCAGCTTTAGGCGGGGACAAGATACGCAGTATTTT.

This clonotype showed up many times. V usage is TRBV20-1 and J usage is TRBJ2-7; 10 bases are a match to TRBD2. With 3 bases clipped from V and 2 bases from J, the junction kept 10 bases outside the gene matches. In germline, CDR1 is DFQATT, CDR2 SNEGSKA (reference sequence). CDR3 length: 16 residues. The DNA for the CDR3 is TGCAGTGCTAGTCACGGCCTAGCGGGGGAAGCCTACGAGCAGTACTTC. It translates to CSASHGLAGEAYEQYF.

The CDR3 sequence is CASSYDPPGLAGGRHEQYF. CDR3 sequence (DNA): TGTGCCAGCAGTTATGACCCCCCGGGACTAGCGGGAGGGAGGCACGAGCAGTACTTC. This sequence joins TRBV6-5 and TRBJ2-7, with 16 bases lining up with TRBD2. Unmatched junction bases numbered 13, after V lost 3 bases and J lost 5 bases. The CDR3 spans 19 residues. CDR1 is MNHEY, CDR2 SVGAGI, per germline.